This T cell receptor (beta chain) emerged from a study of blood T cell repertoires in COVID-19. The data were produced by immunoSEQ multiplex PCR, yet TCRdb's version contains in-frame clones alone and is incomplete. The top ten hold 3% to 4% of the sample, which has 200,000 to 300,000 clones, approximately 84% seen once. V lost 1 base to trimming and J lost 4 bases, with 5 bases between them. The CDR3 loop spans 13 amino acids. The TCR was taken from a woman aged 40 to 50 with acute COVID-19. The rearrangement links TRBV12-3 or TRBV12-4 to TRBJ2-1, with D unclear. The sample consisted of PBMCs or T cells enriched from blood (not recorded which). CDR3 in DNA: TGTGCCAGCAGTTTAGGAGGATACAATGAGCAGTTCTTC. Its protein is CASSLGGYNEQFF.